This record covers a single T cell receptor beta chain. The sample comes from a study of blood T cell repertoires in COVID-19. Across the study: Spain, Italy and the United States supplied samples that represented acute and convalescent COVID-19. PBMCs, B-cell-depleted T cells, or T cells provided the cDNA or gDNA that made up the material.

Germline V gene lookup returns CDR1 MNHEY and CDR2 SVGEGT. The CDR3 is made up of 20 amino acids. After removal of 5 bases from V and 0 bases from J, the junction contained 12 bases not matched to a gene. In the original analysis: Reference gene primer amplification gave estimated nucleated cell counts. Data came from immunoSEQ multiplex PCR; TCRdb stores just in-frame clones and leaves some out. V and J calls and clone size are those listed in that table; D and trimming were worked out from the DNA. This table has about 88,000 clones, 90% appearing once. This chain uses TRBV6-2 or TRBV6-3 with TRBJ2-1, with 14 nucleotides matching TRBD2. This receptor was identified in a man aged 60-69 years with acute or convalescent COVID-19. Source material: peripheral blood. The CDR3 bases are TGTGCCAGCAGTCCCATGCCGGGACTAGCGGGAGCTCCCTCCTACAATGAGCAGTTCTTC. It yields the protein CASSPMPGLAGAPSYNEQFF.